Below are 32 T cell receptor beta chains sequenced from a single sample in a study of blood T cell repertoires in COVID-19. Repertoires were generated with immunoSEQ multiplex PCR, while TCRdb's copy carries only in-frame clones and drops some. The data hold under 150,000 clones, with approximately 89% observed a single time. The sequenced material came from peripheral blood. Receptors were obtained from a human donor in a cohort sampled during active COVID-19.

The chain carries TRBV24-1 and TRBJ2-1; possibly TRBD1 for D (5 bases). Germline V gene data show CDR1 as KGHDR and CDR2 as SFDVKD. V lost 3 bases to trimming and J lost 12 bases, with 14 bases between them. CDR3 length: 13 residues. CDR3 protein: CATSDSLGRGQFF. The CDR3 bases are TGTGCCACCAGTGATAGCCTAGGTAGGGGGCAGTTCTTC.

V is TRBV5-1 and J is TRBJ1-4, with D tentatively TRBD1 (5 bases). V gave up 0 bases and J gave up 3 bases, with 9 bases separating them. Germline values: CDR1 SGHRS, CDR2 YFSETQ. CDR3 length equals 15 residues. The CDR3 DNA reads TGCGCCAGCAGCTTGGCGGGGGTGGCTAATGAAAAACTGTTTTTT. Translating gives CASSLAGVANEKLFF. Supplemented by reference TRBV5-1 and TRBJ1-4, the full variable domain reads KAGVTQTPRYLIKTRGQQVTLSCSPISGHRSVSWYQQTPGQGLQFLFEYFSETQRNKGNFPGRFSGRQFSNSRSEMNVSTLELGDSALYLCASSLAGVANEKLFFGSGTQLSVL.

V is TRBV24-1 and J is TRBJ1-2; D gene unclear. CDR1 KGHDR and CDR2 SFDVKD come from the germline V gene. This CDR3 is built from 13 residues. V was shortened by 5 bases and J by 8 bases, with 14 bases between the two germline ends. The CDR3 sequence: CATSARRDVGYTF. The DNA for the CDR3 is TGTGCCACCAGTGCCCGGAGGGATGTGGGCTACACCTTC.

The chain is built from TRBV7-6 and TRBJ2-7, with a weak D call TRBD1 (6 bases). V lost 1 base to trimming and J lost 6 bases, with 19 bases between them. The germline gives CDR1 SGHVS, CDR2 FNYEAQ. This CDR3 contains 16 residues. The CDR3 sequence is CASSLEADSYGVEQYF. The CDR3 DNA follows: TGTGCCAGCAGCTTAGAAGCGGACAGCTATGGGGTCGAGCAGTACTTC.

The chain has TRBV7-2 and TRBJ2-3; 12 bases fit TRBD2. The germline CDR1 and CDR2 sequences are SGHTA and FQGNSA. The V segment lost 4 bases and the J segment 1 base; nucleotides outside the gene matches: 3. This CDR3 is built from 16 residues. CDR3 protein: CASSWRLAGGTDTQYF. The CDR3 bases are TGTGCCAGCAGCTGGAGACTAGCGGGGGGCACAGATACGCAGTATTTT.

This clone was seen a handful of times. V and J are TRBV5-4 and TRBJ2-1; maybe TRBD2 (5 bases). Trimming took off 3 bases at V and 8 bases at J, with 6 bases between the two ends. This CDR3 comprises 11 residues. Germline assignment: CDR1 SGHNT and CDR2 YYREEE (reference sequence). CDR3 bases: TGTGCCAGCAGCTGGGGAGATGAGCAGTTCTTC. It is translated as CASSWGDEQFF.

The DNA for the CDR3 is TGCGCCAGCAGCCTAGGGACAGGCGGTACTGAAGCTTTCTTT. Translation: CASSLGTGGTEAFF. The J gene is TRBJ1-1, the V gene TRBV4-3, with TRBD1 matching 8 bases. Germline V gives CDR1 LGHNA, CDR2 YSLEER. This CDR3 has 14 amino acids. Trimming at V came to 4 bases and at J to 5 bases, leaving 6 bases not matched to a gene.

The chain recombines TRBV5-1 with TRBJ2-7; the D is unclear. Germline CDR1 and CDR2: SGHRS and YFSETQ. V was clipped by 5 bases and J by 0 bases, with 9 bases between them. The CDR3 totals 13 residues. The CDR3 bases are TGCGCCAGCAGGCCAGCGAGCTCCTACGAGCAGTACTTC. Protein sequence: CASRPASSYEQYF.

This chain links TRBV30 with TRBJ2-7; perhaps TRBD1 as D (6 bases). The CDR3 covers 14 residues. The V end lost 4 bases, the J end lost 2 bases, and 15 bases lay between the germline ends. CDR1 GTSNPN and CDR2 SVGIG come from the germline V gene (reference sequence). The CDR3 DNA sequence: TGTGCCTGGACGAGCAGGGGTAGACCCTACGAGCAGTACTTC. Amino acid sequence: CAWTSRGRPYEQYF.

The chain combines TRBV5-1 with TRBJ1-2; a possible D gene is TRBD1 (5 bases). Trimming cost V 4 bases and J 5 bases, with 12 bases left between them. This CDR3 region has 13 residues. Per germline, CDR1 SGHRS and CDR2 YFSETQ. The CDR3 DNA sequence: TGCGCCAGCAGCCCCTTAGGGGATTATGGCTACACCTTC. Its protein product is CASSPLGDYGYTF.

The chain employs TRBV13 and TRBJ2-3; TRBD2 matches at 8 bases. Per germline, CDR1 PRHDT and CDR2 FYEKMQ (reference sequence). The CDR3 has 14 amino acids. J lost 0 bases, V lost 4 bases, and 0 bases had no gene match. The CDR3, as DNA: TGTGCCAGCAGCTCGGGGGGGAGCACAGATACGCAGTATTTT. Encoded protein: CASSSGGSTDTQYF. Complete variable domain (other parts from reference TRBV13 and TRBJ2-3): AAGVIQSPRHLIKEKRETATLKCYPIPRHDTVYWYQQGPGQDPQFLISFYEKMQSDKGSIPDRFSAQQFSDYHSELNMSSLELGDSALYFCASSSGGSTDTQYFGPGTRLTVL.

This clone was picked up a small number of times. The J gene is TRBJ2-7, the V gene TRBV5-8, with 9 bases matching TRBD1. Germline loops: CDR1 SGHTS, CDR2 YDEGEE. Trimming cost V 0 bases and J 5 bases; bases outside gene matches: 9. The CDR3 totals 16 residues. The CDR3 spells CASSLVDRGWLNEQYF. The CDR3 DNA reads TGTGCCAGCAGCTTGGTGGACAGGGGATGGCTCAACGAGCAGTACTTC.

The J gene is TRBJ2-7, the V gene TRBV6-5; 9 nucleotides match TRBD2. The CDR3 is 15 amino acids. Per germline, CDR1 MNHEY and CDR2 SVGAGI. The V and J ends lost 7 bases and 3 bases, in that order; junction bases with no gene match: 10. CDR3 bases: TGTGCCAGCACCCAACTAGCGGGTACCGTCTACGAGCAGTACTTC. Its protein product is CASTQLAGTVYEQYF.

In its sample, this clone was seen once. V is TRBV5-4 and J is TRBJ1-1; D is perhaps TRBD1 (6 bases). V lost 2 bases, J lost 1 base, and 12 bases lay in between. The CDR3 totals 15 residues. Germline V gives CDR1 SGHNT, CDR2 YYREEE (reference sequence). CDR3 in DNA: TGTGCCAGCAGCTTCCCGACAGGTCCGAACACTGAAGCTTTCTTT. This sequence encodes CASSFPTGPNTEAFF.

The chain recombines TRBV4-2 with TRBJ1-4; TRBD1 matches 12 bases. The CDR3 is made up of 16 amino acids. Losses at the gene ends were 4 bases for V and 8 bases for J; bases not matched to a gene: 8. Per the germline V gene, CDR1 is LGHNA and CDR2 is YNFKEQ. The CDR3 coding sequence is TGTGCCAGCAGCCCCCGGGACAGGGGGCTTGAGGAAAAACTGTTTTTT. Protein sequence: CASSPRDRGLEEKLFF.

CDR3 nucleotide sequence: TGTGCCAGCGGACAGGGGACAGGGTTATTTTACGAGCAGTACTTC. Protein product: CASGQGTGLFYEQYF. The chain is built from TRBV25-1 and TRBJ2-7, with 9 bases aligning to TRBD1. Losses at the gene ends were 8 bases for V and 4 bases for J; bases not matched to a gene: 12. The CDR3 loop spans 15 amino acids. Germline V gives CDR1 MGHDK, CDR2 SYGVNS.

This clone was seen once. This chain joins TRBV18 and TRBJ2-5; a weak D match, TRBD1 (6 bases). Germline V lookup: CDR1 KGHSH, CDR2 LQKENI. The CDR3 has 13 residues. V was clipped by 2 bases and J by 4 bases, with 8 bases between them. The CDR3 DNA follows: TGTGCCAGCTCACCAAAACAGGGAGAGACCCAGTACTTC. This codes for CASSPKQGETQYF. Full variable domain (rest looked up from reference TRBV18 and TRBJ2-5): NAGVMQNPRHLVRRRGQEARLRCSPMKGHSHVYWYRQLPEEGLKFMVYLQKENIIDESGMPKERFSAEFPKEGPSILRIQQVVRGDSAAYFCASSPKQGETQYFGPGTRLLVL.

This clone came up once. This chain links TRBV7-9 with TRBJ2-7; no definite D call. The CDR3 is 15 amino acids. Germline CDR1 and CDR2: SEHNR and FQNEAQ (reference sequence). V lost 5 bases and J 2 bases, leaving 16 bases between the germline ends. The CDR3 reads CASSPSTNGPYEQYF. In DNA, the CDR3 is TGTGCCAGCAGCCCTTCTACCAATGGGCCCTACGAGCAGTACTTC. Together with reference TRBV7-9 and TRBJ2-7, the CDR3 gives the full variable domain: DTGVSQNPRHKITKRGQNVTFRCDPISEHNRLYWYRQTLGQGPEFLTYFQNEAQLEKSRLLSDRFSAERPKGSFSTLEIQRTEQGDSAMYLCASSPSTNGPYEQYFGPGTRLTVT.

The genes are TRBV6-5 and TRBJ1-5, with TRBD1 identical over 7 bases. The CDR3 sequence is 13 residues long. The V gene's germline CDR1 is MNHEY and CDR2 SVGAGI. V shed 8 bases and J 4 bases; nucleotides not matched to a gene: 5. The DNA for the CDR3 is TGTGCCAGCGCGGGACAGCAGAATCAGCCCCAGCATTTT. Its translation: CASAGQQNQPQHF.

The chain combines TRBV4-2 with TRBJ1-3, with D tentatively TRBD1 (6 bases). The CDR3 consists of 13 residues. Trimming cost V 4 bases and J 8 bases, with 12 bases left between them. From germline, CDR1 is LGHNA and CDR2 YNFKEQ. CDR3: CASSLDRLDTIYF. DNA for the CDR3: TGTGCCAGCAGCCTCGACAGGTTGGACACCATATATTTT.

This clone was seen a single time. The chain has TRBV7-9 and TRBJ2-7, with 8 positions matching TRBD1. J gave up 5 bases and V 5 bases, and 11 bases lay outside the gene matches. This CDR3 contains 15 residues. Germline values: CDR1 SEHNR, CDR2 FQNEAQ (reference sequence). The CDR3 is CASSVYGQGLDEQYF. In DNA, the CDR3 is TGTGCCAGCAGCGTTTATGGACAGGGCCTGGACGAGCAGTACTTC.

The rearrangement joins TRBV21-1 to TRBJ1-5; the table gives TRBD1 as D, unverified against the DNA. TRBV21-1 is shown as a pseudogene. The CDR3 extends over 17 amino acids. The CDR3 nucleotides read TGTGCCAGCAGCAAAAAGGGGGGTACAGGGGTCAATCAGCCCCAGCATTTT. Its protein product is CASSKKGGTGVNQPQHF.

V gene TRBV25-1 combines with J gene TRBJ1-2; 7 bases fit TRBD1. The trim removed 3 bases at V and 4 bases at J, leaving 2 bases unmatched. The CDR3 is 13 residues long. Germline CDR1 MGHDK, CDR2 SYGVNS. The CDR3 loop reads CASSDDRVYGYTF. In DNA form, the CDR3 reads TGTGCCAGCAGTGACGACAGGGTCTATGGCTACACCTTC.

V and J are TRBV6-4 and TRBJ2-1; TRBD2 agrees at 11 bases. Germline CDR1 and CDR2: MRHNA and SNTAGT. This CDR3 region has 16 residues. With V trimmed by 0 bases and J by 3 bases, 1 base remained unmatched. Here the CDR3 reads CASSDSTSGSYNEQFF. The CDR3 region has the DNA TGTGCCAGCAGTGACTCCACTAGCGGGAGCTACAATGAGCAGTTCTTC.

The chain recombines TRBV11-2 with TRBJ2-2, with 7 bases matching TRBD1. V was pared by 5 bases and J by 2 bases, with 5 bases of the junction left unmatched. CDR1 SGHAT and CDR2 FQNNGV come from the germline V gene. The CDR3 spans 15 residues. CDR3 sequence: CASSLGQVNTGELFF. In DNA form, the CDR3 reads TGTGCCAGCAGCCTAGGACAGGTCAACACCGGGGAGCTGTTTTTT.

The chain couples TRBV9 to TRBJ1-4; TRBD1 agrees at 10 bases. Germline CDR1 and CDR2: SGDLS and YYNGEE. The length of the CDR3 is 16 residues. The V segment lost 0 bases and the J segment 4 bases; nucleotides outside the gene matches: 3. CDR3 loop: CASSVDRDRGNEKLFF. The CDR3 DNA reads TGTGCCAGCAGCGTAGATCGGGACAGGGGTAATGAAAAACTGTTTTTT.

This sequence joins TRBV4-1 and TRBJ1-1; tentatively, D is TRBD1 (6 bases). CDR1 and CDR2 (germline): MGHRA, YSYEKL. With 0 bases removed from V and 5 bases from J, the gap between germline ends came to 13 bases. This CDR3 spans 15 amino acids. This CDR3 is CASSQEGAGRTEAFF. The CDR3 bases are TGCGCCAGCAGCCAAGAGGGGGCAGGGCGAACTGAAGCTTTCTTT.

The chain is built from TRBV7-8 and TRBJ2-3; 7 bases are shared with TRBD2. Germline values: CDR1 SGHVS, CDR2 FQNEAQ. The CDR3 consists of 17 residues. J gave up 3 bases and V 2 bases, and 11 bases lay outside the gene matches. The CDR3 reads CASSLTVGEGRTDTQYF. The CDR3 DNA reads as TGTGCCAGCAGCTTAACGGTGGGGGAGGGAAGAACAGATACGCAGTATTTT.

This chain connects TRBV7-9 to TRBJ2-7; 9 bases map to TRBD2. CDR3 length: 15 amino acids. Per germline, CDR1 SEHNR and CDR2 FQNEAQ (reference sequence). Unmatched junction bases numbered 5, after V lost 1 base and J lost 4 bases. In nucleotides, the CDR3 is TGTGCCAGCAGCTTAGGCGCTAGCGGGGTTTACGAGCAGTACTTC. It codes for CASSLGASGVYEQYF.

This sequence joins TRBV21-1 and TRBJ2-5; TRBD2 is taken as the D call from the table, unchecked against the DNA. TRBV21-1 is a recognized pseudogene. This CDR3 region has 14 residues. CDR3 loop: CASSGGEGGETQYF. In DNA form, the CDR3 reads TGTGCCAGCTCGGGGGGCGAGGGAGGGGAGACCCAGTACTTC.

This clone was seen a few times. The chain employs TRBV9 and TRBJ1-6, with D perhaps TRBD1 (6 bases). Trimming left V 4 bases short and J 9 bases short, with 11 bases between. This CDR3 has 13 amino acids. Germline loops: CDR1 SGDLS, CDR2 YYNGEE. CDR3 sequence: CASSSQQGSPLHF. Written as DNA, the CDR3 is TGTGCCAGCAGCTCCCAACAGGGTTCACCCCTCCACTTT.

The V and J genes are TRBV21-1 and TRBJ1-6; no DNA check was done on the table's D call, TRBD1. TRBV21-1 is assigned pseudogene status. CDR3 length equals 18 residues. Written as DNA, the CDR3 is TGTGCCAGCAGCAAAGTGCTCGATACAGGGGGCTTTGGTTCACCCCTCCACTTT. This sequence encodes CASSKVLDTGGFGSPLHF.